Listed below are T cell receptor beta chains from one sample, sequenced in a study of OX40 agonist ivuxolimab in advanced cancers. Sequencing used immunoSEQ multiplex PCR; TCRdb keeps in-frame clones, though not all of them. Here the sample spans 30,000 to 40,000 clones, around four fifths being singletons. The source was CD4+ or CD8+ T cells sorted from blood, collected in a trial of the OX40 agonist ivuxolimab. These receptors all come from an adult with an advanced solid tumor such as melanoma, head and neck, liver or kidney cancer. The CDR3 runs from the conserved cysteine through the conserved F or W. The D gene is left open where the match is weak. A row's size may be missing; if present it is once, few, many or a size class.

TRBJ2-1,few,TRBV19,TRBD2,CASSIVQRGYNEQFF,TGTGCCAGTAGTATAGTCCAGCGGGGATACAATGAGCAGTTCTTC
TRBJ2-1,-,TRBV9,-,CASSGSEVDEQFF,TGTGCCAGCAGCGGCTCAGAGGTAGATGAGCAGTTCTTC
TRBJ2-7,-,TRBV28,-,CASSSLRQIHYEQYF,TGTGCCAGCAGTTCCCTCCGACAGATCCACTACGAGCAGTACTTC
TRBJ2-2,-,TRBV6-1,TRBD2,CASREAGGNTGELFF,TGTGCCAGCCGTGAAGCGGGGGGGAACACCGGGGAGCTGTTTTTT
TRBJ1-2,-,TRBV27,-,CASSFGAGNYGYTF,TGTGCCAGCAGTTTCGGGGCAGGGAACTATGGCTACACCTTC
TRBJ2-2,-,TRBV14,TRBD2,CASSLPGGVRDTGELFF,TGTGCCAGCAGCCTACCCGGGGGGGTGAGAGACACCGGGGAGCTGTTTTTT
TRBJ2-5,-,TRBV15,TRBD2,CATSRDPHLAGGLETQYF,TGTGCCACCAGCAGAGATCCCCACTTAGCGGGAGGGTTAGAGACCCAGTACTTC
TRBJ1-1,few,TRBV15,-,CATSSSMNTEAFF,TGTGCCACCAGCAGCAGTATGAACACTGAAGCTTTCTTT
TRBJ1-1,-,TRBV19,-,CASSVAFFTEAFF,TGTGCCAGTAGTGTAGCTTTTTTCACTGAAGCTTTCTTT
TRBJ1-2,-,TRBV30,TRBD1,CASGTGTGINYGYTF,TGTGCCTCAGGGACAGGGACTGGGATTAACTATGGCTACACCTTC
TRBJ2-3,-,TRBV6-4,TRBD1,CASSDGQGADTQYF,TGTGCCAGCAGTGACGGACAGGGGGCAGATACGCAGTATTTT
TRBJ2-7,-,TRBV10-3,-,CAITEGGPYYEQYF,TGTGCCATCACCGAAGGTGGTCCGTACTACGAGCAGTACTTC
TRBJ1-5,-,TRBV15,-,CATSSGHGGQPQHF,TGTGCCACCAGCAGCGGCCACGGGGGTCAGCCCCAGCATTTT
TRBJ2-7,-,TRBV5-1,-,CASSLDGYEQYF,TGCGCCAGCAGCTTAGACGGCTACGAGCAGTACTTC
TRBJ2-1,few,TRBV27,-,CASSLSNEQFF,TGTGCCAGCAGTTTATCGAATGAGCAGTTCTTC
TRBJ2-3,-,TRBV6-4,-,CASSARGSTDTQYF,TGTGCCAGCAGTGCTCGTGGCTCTACAGATACGCAGTATTTT
TRBJ2-2,-,TRBV7-9,-,CASSPTGELFF,TGTGCCAGCAGCCCGACAGGGGAGCTGTTTTTT
TRBJ2-7,many,TRBV7-7,-,CASSLGRDTSYEQYF,TGTGCCAGCAGCTTAGGCAGGGACACGTCCTACGAGCAGTACTTC
TRBJ2-1,-,TRBV6-5,TRBD2,CASNDPSGGAEFF,TGTGCCAGCAACGATCCTAGCGGGGGTGCCGAGTTCTTC
TRBJ2-1,-,TRBV4-1,-,CASSQGPSGYNEQFF,TGCGCCAGCAGCCAAGGGCCCAGCGGTTACAATGAGCAGTTCTTC
TRBJ1-1,-,TRBV7-9,-,CASSSATVMNTEAFF,TGTGCCAGCAGCTCAGCGACGGTCATGAACACTGAAGCTTTCTTT
TRBJ1-2,-,TRBV7-2,-,CASSLVSGVEDGYTF,TGTGCCAGCAGCTTGGTGTCCGGGGTCGAAGATGGCTACACCTTC
TRBJ1-5,-,TRBV5-6,-,CASSLLGNQPQHF,TGTGCCAGCAGCTTACTCGGCAATCAGCCCCAGCATTTT
TRBJ1-4,-,TRBV7-3,-,CASSLNPGLEKLFF,TGTGCCAGCAGCTTAAACCCGGGGCTAGAAAAACTGTTTTTT
TRBJ1-1,-,TRBV4-3,-,CASSQGLRDTEAFF,TGCGCCAGCAGCCAAGGGTTAAGGGACACTGAAGCTTTCTTT
TRBJ2-3,-,TRBV27,-,CASSLSGYGGADTQYF,TGTGCCAGCAGTTTATCGGGTTATGGTGGGGCAGATACGCAGTATTTT
TRBJ2-1,-,TRBV13,TRBD1,CASSSGTGGAINEQFF,TGTGCCAGCAGCAGTGGGACAGGGGGCGCGATCAATGAGCAGTTCTTC
TRBJ2-7,-,TRBV11-2,-,CASSPTGTLPYEQYF,TGTGCCAGCAGCCCTACCGGGACTCTCCCCTACGAGCAGTACTTC
TRBJ2-5,-,TRBV19,-,CASSPDSEQETQYF,TGTGCCAGTAGTCCCGACAGTGAGCAAGAGACCCAGTACTTC
TRBJ2-3,-,TRBV7-9,TRBD2,CASSLGSGGAVADTQYF,TGTGCCAGCAGCTTAGGTAGCGGGGGGGCAGTCGCAGATACGCAGTATTTT
TRBJ1-5,-,TRBV6-1,-,CASSGGTDSNQPQHF,TGTGCCAGCAGTGGGGGCACTGATAGCAATCAGCCCCAGCATTTT
TRBJ1-5,-,TRBV6-5,TRBD1,CASSYDRANQPQHF,TGTGCCAGCAGTTACGACAGGGCCAATCAGCCCCAGCATTTT
TRBJ1-2,-,TRBV5-1,TRBD1,CASSLAGRGLDGYTF,TGCGCCAGCAGCTTGGCAGGCAGGGGGTTAGATGGCTACACCTTC
TRBJ2-3,-,TRBV5-4,-,CASSFFGTDTQYF,TGTGCCAGCAGCTTCTTCGGGACAGATACGCAGTATTTT
TRBJ2-1,-,TRBV19,TRBD2,CASSITSGSSWQFF,TGTGCCAGTAGTATAACTAGCGGGAGTTCGTGGCAGTTCTTC
TRBJ2-7,-,TRBV27,TRBD2,CASSLIWSAGAASYEQYF,TGTGCCAGCAGTTTAATTTGGTCGGCGGGAGCTGCCTCCTACGAGCAGTACTTC
TRBJ2-7,-,TRBV6-6,-,CASSYSKARSSYEQYF,TGTGCCAGCAGTTACTCGAAGGCAAGGAGCTCCTACGAGCAGTACTTC
TRBJ1-2,-,TRBV10-3,-,CASSDTPQGPIYGYTF,TGTGCCAGCAGTGACACCCCCCAGGGCCCGATCTATGGCTACACCTTC
TRBJ1-4,-,TRBV14,TRBD1,CASTLNPQGGPPF,TGTGCCAGCACTCTAAACCCGCAGGGGGGGCCGCCTTTT
TRBJ1-6,-,TRBV5-1,-,CASSLVGGIGSNNSPLHF,TGCGCCAGCAGCTTGGTAGGCGGGATCGGATCGAATAATTCACCCCTCCACTTT
TRBJ1-6,-,TRBV28,-,CASSLSGDLSSPLHF,TGTGCCAGCAGTTTATCGGGGGATTTGAGCTCACCCCTCCACTTT
TRBJ2-1,-,TRBV5-6,-,CASIYLESSYNEQFF,TGTGCCAGCATCTACCTGGAGAGCTCCTACAATGAGCAGTTCTTC
TRBJ1-2,-,TRBV7-2,-,CASSPDSRGSYGYTF,TGTGCCAGCAGCCCCGACAGTCGCGGCAGCTATGGCTACACCTTC
TRBJ1-3,medium-sized,TRBV28,-,CASRLPGDGNTIYF,TGTGCCAGCAGACTACCAGGGGATGGAAACACCATATATTTT
TRBJ1-2,-,TRBV5-6,TRBD1,CASSVRTGRLYGYTF,TGTGCCAGCAGTGTCCGGACAGGTCGTCTCTATGGCTACACCTTC
TRBJ2-7,-,TRBV28,-,CASSLVGAVYEQYF,TGTGCCAGCAGTTTAGTCGGGGCGGTCTACGAGCAGTACTTC
TRBJ2-7,-,TRBV7-7,-,CASSLSGWTTQYF,TGTGCTAGCAGCTTGAGCGGGTGGACTACGCAGTACTTC
TRBJ2-1,-,TRBV6-1,-,CASSDFSGGNEQFF,TGTGCCAGCAGTGATTTTTCAGGCGGGAATGAGCAGTTCTTC
TRBJ2-7,-,TRBV29-1,TRBD2,CSVELAGGSYEQYF,TGCAGCGTTGAGCTAGCGGGCGGCTCCTACGAGCAGTACTTC
TRBJ2-1,-,TRBV10-1,TRBD2,CASSPGLAGIMQFF,TGCGCCAGCAGCCCGGGGCTAGCGGGAATCATGCAGTTCTTC
TRBJ1-4,few,TRBV2,-,CASSVDPKEKLFF,TGTGCCAGCAGTGTTGACCCTAAGGAAAAACTGTTTTTT
TRBJ1-2,-,TRBV28,-,CASSVRTVYGYTF,TGTGCCAGCAGTGTCCGGACAGTATATGGCTACACCTTC
TRBJ1-2,-,TRBV5-5,TRBD1,CASSSPGQGDGYTF,TGTGCCAGCAGCTCCCCGGGACAGGGAGATGGCTACACCTTC